This is a list of T cell receptor beta chains from one sample in a study of low-dose radiotherapy and immunotherapy resistance in tumors. MiXCR, run by TCRdb on the reads, gives a single entry per CDR3 protein. The data contain about 58,000 distinct CDR3 sequences, roughly 23% of them singletons. Source: PBMCs, taken after low-dose radiotherapy plus immunotherapy. These receptors all come from a male donor with prostate cancer. Each CDR3 is given with its conserved first and last residue. D genes are given only for firm matches. Size is stated for part of the rows, as once, few or many counts, or as a class when the clone is expanded.

V gene	clone size	J gene	D gene	CDR3 DNA	CDR3 protein
TRBV5-5	many	TRBJ2-5	TRBD2	TGTGCCAGCAGCCCCCGACGGACTAGTGCGGAGACCCAGTACTTC	CASSPRRTSAETQYF
TRBV5-4	many	TRBJ2-1	TRBD2	TGTGCCAGCAGCCCAAGGACTAGCGGGATAAATGAGCAGTTCTTC	CASSPRTSGINEQFF
TRBV11-1	-	TRBJ2-7	-	TGTGCCAGCAGCTCGCCTCCTAGCTCCTACGAGCAGTACTTC	CASSSPPSSYEQYF
TRBV29-1	many	TRBJ1-1	-	TGCAGCGTTGTATCTGTCAGGGGAAACACTGAAGCTTTCTTT	CSVVSVRGNTEAFF
TRBV5-1	many	TRBJ1-1	-	TGCGCCAGCAGCTTTGGGGGGATCAACACTGAAGCTTTCTTT	CASSFGGINTEAFF
TRBV20-1	many	TRBJ1-5	-	TGCAGTGCCCAGAGATCTGCCGGCAGCTATGGCAATCAGCCCCAGCATTTT	CSAQRSAGSYGNQPQHF
TRBV11-2	-	TRBJ2-5	-	TGTGCCAGCAGCTTAGATTTGAGGGAGACCCAGTACTTC	CASSLDLRETQYF
TRBV4-1	many	TRBJ1-4	TRBD1	TGCGCCAGCAGCCAAGAAGGACAGGCGGATGAAAAACTGTTTTTT	CASSQEGQADEKLFF
TRBV27	many	TRBJ1-2	-	TGTGCCAGCAGTTTACAGGGCAATGGCTACACCTTC	CASSLQGNGYTF
TRBV28	few	TRBJ2-3	-	TGTGCCAGCAGCGCCCAGACAGGATACACAGATACGCAGTATTTT	CASSAQTGYTDTQYF
TRBV29-1	-	TRBJ2-7	-	-	CSAIDSAVYLCASSSLAGGHEQYF
TRBV2	-	TRBJ2-4	TRBD1	TGTGCCAGCAGTGACAGGGGGCCGGGCAAAAACATTCAGTACTTC	CASSDRGPGKNIQYF
TRBV3-1	many	TRBJ1-3	-	TGTGCCAGCAGCCAACGGGTGGGGAACACCATATATTTT	CASSQRVGNTIYF
TRBV5-1	many	TRBJ2-1	TRBD2	TGCGCCAGCAGCCACGGACTAGCGGCATCTGGGAACAATGAGCAGTTCTTC	CASSHGLAASGNNEQFF
TRBV6-2/TRBV6-3	many	TRBJ2-1	-	TGTGCCAGCAGTGAAGAGAGGGTTTTGTACAATGAGCAGTTCTTC	CASSEERVLYNEQFF
TRBV6-2/TRBV6-3	-	TRBJ2-2	-	-	CASKQQSGTGELFFF
TRBV28	few	TRBJ2-7	-	TGTGCCAGCCGTCGCCCACCCGCGCCGGGTCAGCTATACGAGCAGTACTTC	CASRRPPAPGQLYEQYF
TRBV7-8	many	TRBJ2-7	-	TGTGCCAGCAGCTTAGCTGGATTCCACGAGCAGTACTTC	CASSLAGFHEQYF
TRBV4-2	many	TRBJ2-3	TRBD2	TGTGCCAGCAGCCAAGATGGGCAGCGGGGGGTGGATACGCAGTATTTT	CASSQDGQRGVDTQYF
TRBV7-3	few	TRBJ2-5	TRBD1	TGTGCCAGCAGCAAGACAGGGGGCGGAGAGACCCAGTACTTC	CASSKTGGGETQYF
TRBV24-1	-	TRBJ2-2	-	TGTGCCACCAGTGACCCACAGGGTTTCACCGGGGAGCTGTTTTTT	CATSDPQGFTGELFF
TRBV19	many	TRBJ2-7	TRBD2	TGTGCCAGTAGTATAAGGATCGGTAGCGGGAGGGAAATTTACGAGCAGTACTTC	CASSIRIGSGREIYEQYF
TRBV2	many	TRBJ2-5	TRBD2	TGTGCCAGCAGTGATTCCGGGACTAGCGGTGAGACCCAGTACTTC	CASSDSGTSGETQYF
TRBV20-1	many	TRBJ2-7	TRBD1	TGCAGTGTAGACCGGACAGGGGGCCACGAGCAGTACTTC	CSVDRTGGHEQYF
TRBV5-1	many	TRBJ1-2	-	TGCGCCAGCAGCTTGGGACCGAGGGACTATGGCTACACCTTC	CASSLGPRDYGYTF
TRBV20-1	many	TRBJ2-7	TRBD2	TGCAGTGCTAGGGGGCTAGCGGGGGAATACGAGCAGTACTTC	CSARGLAGEYEQYF
TRBV5-1	few	TRBJ2-7	-	TGCGCCAGCAGCCCCGAAAGTGGCTCCTACGAGCAGTACTTC	CASSPESGSYEQYF
TRBV20-1	many	TRBJ2-7	TRBD1	TGCAGTGCTATAAAGACAGGGGTTGAGCAGTACTTC	CSAIKTGVEQYF
TRBV20-1	many	TRBJ2-1	-	TGCAGTGCCCGTGAGGGACTCTCAATTGGCAATGAGCAGTTCTTC	CSAREGLSIGNEQFF
TRBV4-1	many	TRBJ2-3	-	TGCGCCAGCAGCCTTCCTGGAGATACGCAGTATTTT	CASSLPGDTQYF
TRBV6-6	many	TRBJ1-6	-	TGTGCCAGCAGCATGGATACAGGGAGCTCCTATAATTCACCCCTCCACTTT	CASSMDTGSSYNSPLHF
TRBV6-2/TRBV6-3	-	TRBJ2-1	TRBD1	TGTGCCAGCAGTGATCAGACAGGGTCGAATGAGCAGTTCTTC	CASSDQTGSNEQFF